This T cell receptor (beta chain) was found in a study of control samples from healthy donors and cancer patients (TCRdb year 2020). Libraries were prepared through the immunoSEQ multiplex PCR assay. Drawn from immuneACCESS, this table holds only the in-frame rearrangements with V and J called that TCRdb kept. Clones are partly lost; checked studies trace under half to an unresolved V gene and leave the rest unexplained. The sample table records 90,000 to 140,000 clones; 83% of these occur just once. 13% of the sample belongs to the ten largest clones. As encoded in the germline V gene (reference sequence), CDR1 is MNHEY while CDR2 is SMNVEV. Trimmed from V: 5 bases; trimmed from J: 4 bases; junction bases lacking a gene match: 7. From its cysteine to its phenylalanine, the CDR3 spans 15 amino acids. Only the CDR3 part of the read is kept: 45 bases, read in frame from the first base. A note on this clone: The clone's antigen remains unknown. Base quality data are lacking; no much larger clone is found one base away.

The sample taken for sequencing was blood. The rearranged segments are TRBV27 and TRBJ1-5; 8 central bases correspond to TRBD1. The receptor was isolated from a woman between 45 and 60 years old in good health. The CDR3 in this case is CASSRGQGLNQPQHF. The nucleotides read TGTGCCAGCAGTCGAGGACAGGGTTTGAATCAGCCCCAGCATTTT.